Listed here are 27 T cell receptor beta chains from one sample, sequenced in a study of CDR3 diversity in severe acne. TCRdb re-called the PCR reads through MiXCR, storing one row per CDR3 protein. The sample holds about 100,000 distinct CDR3 sequences, 51% seen once. The sequencing sample was made of blood. The receptors shown here come from a male donor with acne.

This chain links TRBV10-2 with TRBJ1-5, with D uncertain. This CDR3 is 16 amino acids long. V shed 6 bases and J shed 2 bases, with 17 bases lying between them. Per germline, CDR1 WSHSY and CDR2 SAAADI. The DNA for the CDR3 is TGCGCCAGCAGCCAAGAGTGGAATGTAGGCAATCAGCCCCAGCATTTT. Translated: CASSQEWNVGNQPQHF.

CDR3 nucleotides: TGTGCCAGCAGCTTAGTCCCAGCGGGAGGGTCGGATACGCAGTATTTT. Translating gives CASSLVPAGGSDTQYF. The rearrangement uses TRBV7-9 and TRBJ2-3, with 10 bases lining up with TRBD2. Trimming at V came to 1 base and at J to 6 bases, leaving 7 bases not matched to a gene. Germline V CDR1 and CDR2: SEHNR, FQNEAQ (reference sequence). CDR3 length: 16 residues. The variable domain in full, with the rest retrieved from reference TRBV7-9 and TRBJ2-3, is DTGVSQNPRHKITKRGQNVTFRCDPISEHNRLYWYRQTLGQGPEFLTYFQNEAQLEKSRLLSDRFSAERPKGSFSTLEIQRTEQGDSAMYLCASSLVPAGGSDTQYFGPGTRLTVL.

This clonotype was recorded at least ten times. As DNA, the CDR3 is TGCAGTGCTATTTATAGCAATCAGCCCCAGCATTTT. It yields the protein CSAIYSNQPQHF. The rearrangement uses TRBV20-1 and TRBJ1-5; D not certain. Per the germline V gene, CDR1 is DFQATT and CDR2 is SNEGSKA (reference sequence). V was shortened by 4 bases and J by 0 bases, with 4 bases between the two germline ends. The CDR3 is made up of 12 amino acids.

This chain links TRBV6-5 with TRBJ1-1; D is unclear. The CDR3 spans 14 residues. CDR1 and CDR2 from the germline V gene are MNHEY and SVGAGI. With 3 bases removed from V and 11 bases from J, the gap between germline ends came to 19 bases. The CDR3 nucleotides read TGTGCCAGCAGTTATAAAGTAGGCTACGAAGGGGCTTTCTTT. It codes for CASSYKVGYEGAFF.

This clonotype is labeled as medium-sized. The chain has TRBV12-3 or TRBV12-4 and TRBJ2-1, with TRBD2 matching 13 bases. V shed 8 bases and J 9 bases; nucleotides not matched to a gene: 7. The length of the CDR3 is 14 residues. CDR3 nucleotide sequence: TGTGCCAGCCGACTAGCGGGAGGAATGGGTGAGCAGTTCTTC. Protein: CASRLAGGMGEQFF.

Of note for this clonotype: The DNA is omitted, as the CDR3 cannot be located on it reliably, and the CDR3 follows TCRdb's listing. The chain is built from TRBV2 and TRBJ1-2; the D call of TRBD1 is as the table states it, not checked on the DNA. From germline, CDR1 is SNHLY and CDR2 FYNNEI. Inclusive of both ends, the CDR3 amounts to 18 amino acids. The CDR3 protein is CASKGVGSTEAFFGQGTF.

A word on this clonotype: A junction boundary mismatches the germline segment, possibly from a read error. The chain links TRBV10-2 to TRBJ2-1; 14 bases map to TRBD2. Germline V lookup: CDR1 WSHSY, CDR2 SAAADI. The CDR3 runs 11 residues. CDR3 residues: CASIEGLAGVF. Here the CDR3 DNA reads TGCGCCAGCATTGAGGGACTAGCGGGGGTCTTC.

The DNA for the CDR3 is TGTGCCAGCAGCGACCCCCCGTCTAGCTTAGTCTACAATGAGCAGTTCTTC. Amino acids: CASSDPPSSLVYNEQFF. The chain uses TRBV7-9 and TRBJ2-1, with a possible D match to TRBD2 (5 bases). V lost 5 bases to trimming and J lost 3 bases, with 20 bases between them. Per the germline V gene, CDR1 is SEHNR and CDR2 is FQNEAQ (reference sequence). The CDR3 totals 17 residues.

Of note for this clonotype: A much larger clone differs from this one at a single base, so this may be a read error. V is TRBV20-1 and J is TRBJ2-1, with TRBD2 matching 13 bases. Per germline, CDR1 DFQATT and CDR2 SNEGSKA (reference sequence). The CDR3 consists of 17 residues. V dropped 1 base and J dropped 9; count of bases not matched to a gene: 12. CDR3 sequence (DNA): TGCAGTGCTAGAGGGACTAGCGGGAGTTCCCGAGGCACTGAGCAGTTCTTC. Protein sequence: CSARGTSGSSRGTEQFF.

This clonotype was recorded at least ten times. This CDR3 reads CASSRSPYPGSYNEQFF. CDR3 in DNA: TGTGCCAGCAGCCGCAGCCCTTACCCGGGCTCCTACAATGAGCAGTTCTTC. The chain has TRBV13 and TRBJ2-1, with unresolved D. Germline V CDR1 and CDR2: PRHDT, FYEKMQ (reference sequence). V was clipped by 5 bases and J by 0 bases, with 17 bases between them. This CDR3 contains 17 residues. The variable domain in full, with the rest retrieved from reference TRBV13 and TRBJ2-1, is AAGVIQSPRHLIKEKRETATLKCYPIPRHDTVYWYQQGPGQDPQFLISFYEKMQSDKGSIPDRFSAQQFSDYHSELNMSSLELGDSALYFCASSRSPYPGSYNEQFFGPGTRLTVL.

This clonotype was picked up many times. The V and J genes are TRBV30 and TRBJ1-5, with D unresolved. Trimming cost V 0 bases and J 6 bases, with 6 bases left between them. From germline, CDR1 is GTSNPN and CDR2 SVGIG (reference sequence). The CDR3 contains 12 residues. CDR3 in amino acids: CAWSVRGQPQHF. The CDR3 bases are TGTGCCTGGAGTGTACGGGGTCAGCCCCAGCATTTT. The complete variable domain, with remaining parts taken from reference TRBV30 and TRBJ1-5, reads SQTIHQWPATLVQPVGSPLSLECTVEGTSNPNLYWYRQAAGRGLQLLFYSVGIGQISSEVPQNLSASRPQDRQFILSSKKLLLSDSGFYLCAWSVRGQPQHFGDGTRLSIL.

Comments on this clonotype: Lacking the conserved final phenylalanine or tryptophan, this CDR3 likely reflects a read error. It is unclear where the CDR3 begins or ends on the DNA, so no DNA is shown, and the CDR3 is as TCRdb lists it. The chain combines TRBV20-1 with TRBJ2-7; the listed D gene, TRBD2, was not tested against the DNA. Including both end residues, the CDR3 is 10 amino acids long. From germline, CDR1 is DFQATT and CDR2 SNEGSKA (reference sequence). The CDR3 protein is CSARTSGSIT.

The chain links TRBV25-1 to TRBJ2-7; 7 bases map to TRBD1. The CDR3 has 16 amino acids. CDR1 is MGHDK and CDR2 is SYGVNS in the germline V gene. V trimming: 3 bases; J trimming: 2 bases; junction bases outside the gene matches: 10. The CDR3 nucleotides are TGTGCCAGCAGTGACCCCGGGACAGAACTGACCTACGAGCAGTACTTC. Its protein is CASSDPGTELTYEQYF.

The rearrangement uses TRBV25-1 and TRBJ2-1; a possible D gene is TRBD1 (6 bases). The J call may be wrong; the DNA end is better matched by TRBJ2-7. This CDR3 spans 17 amino acids. The germline gives CDR1 MGHDK, CDR2 SYGVNS. CDR3 nucleotides: TGTGCCAGCAGTGAAGGGGGCAGGGCGGAAGGAACGTACGAGCAGTACTTC. This encodes CASSEGGRAEGTYEQYF.

This clonotype occurred many times. The gene calls are TRBV7-2 and TRBJ2-5; weak D call: TRBD2 (5 bases). The CDR3 covers 16 residues. Trimming removed 4 bases from V and 0 bases from J, with 15 bases in between. Per the germline V gene, CDR1 is SGHTA and CDR2 is FQGNSA. The CDR3 sequence: CASSSTRRRNQETQYF. DNA for the CDR3: TGTGCCAGCAGCTCCACCCGCCGGAGGAACCAAGAGACCCAGTACTTC.

This clonotype has at least ten counts. J is TRBJ2-6 and V is TRBV25-1; the D gene is possibly TRBD2 (5 bases). The CDR3 totals 16 residues. The V and J ends lost 5 bases and 0 bases respectively, with 11 bases between them. From germline, CDR1 is MGHDK and CDR2 SYGVNS. This CDR3 is CASSRAGGSGANVLTF. The CDR3, as DNA: TGTGCCAGCAGTCGAGCAGGAGGCTCTGGGGCCAACGTCCTGACTTTC.

V gene TRBV10-3 combines with J gene TRBJ2-7, with 12 bases that match TRBD1. The CDR3 is 15 residues long. Per the germline V gene, CDR1 is ENHRY and CDR2 is SYGVKD. The trim removed 2 bases at V and 7 bases at J, leaving 6 bases unmatched. The CDR3 is CAISEPGQGAGEQYF. In nucleotides, the CDR3 is TGTGCCATCAGTGAGCCGGGACAGGGGGCGGGAGAGCAGTACTTC.

This clonotype has more than one count but fewer than ten. CDR3: CATNSGSGELFF. The CDR3 region has the DNA TGTGCCACCAATTCAGGGTCCGGGGAGCTGTTTTTT. The chain links TRBV24-1 to TRBJ2-2, with a possible D match to TRBD1 (5 bases). V was trimmed by 8 bases and J by 6 bases, leaving 9 bases between them. This CDR3 region has 12 residues. Germline V CDR1 and CDR2: KGHDR, SFDVKD.

The chain has TRBV19 and TRBJ2-7; 9 bases line up with TRBD2. The J call is uncertain, as TRBJ2-1 better fits the DNA end. This CDR3 is 16 amino acids long. Germline assignment: CDR1 LNHDA and CDR2 SQIVND (reference sequence). CDR3 in DNA: TGTGCCAGCAGCGTCTCCCGGGGCGGGAGGGCCGATGAGCAGTTCTTC. Amino acid sequence: CASSVSRGGRADEQFF.

By share, this clonotype counts as medium-sized. V and J are TRBV20-1 and TRBJ1-5; 10 nucleotides match TRBD1. The V segment lost 2 bases and the J segment 4 bases; nucleotides outside the gene matches: 5. The CDR3 length is 15 residues. Per the germline V gene, CDR1 is DFQATT and CDR2 is SNEGSKA (reference sequence). Here the CDR3 reads CSARFGTGENQPQHF. The CDR3 region has the DNA TGCAGTGCTAGATTCGGGACAGGGGAAAATCAGCCCCAGCATTTT.

With respect to this clonotype: With a much larger clone just one base away, this may be a read error. The rearrangement joins TRBV4-1 to TRBJ2-1; 8 bases match TRBD1. Germline V gene sequence: CDR1 MGHRA, CDR2 YSYEKL. The length of the CDR3 is 15 residues. CDR3 in amino acids: CASSQWTGSTNGQFF. Here the CDR3 DNA reads TGCGCCAGCAGCCAATGGACAGGGTCTACCAATGGGCAGTTCTTC.

The chain joins TRBV7-3 to TRBJ2-5, with D maybe TRBD1 (5 bases). Trimming left V 6 bases short and J 5 bases short, with 16 bases between. This CDR3 comprises 14 residues. The germline V gene has CDR1 SGHTA and CDR2 FQGTGA. The DNA of the CDR3 is TGTGCCAGCAGTGAAGCGCAAGGGGTCGAGACCCAGTACTTC. Its protein is CASSEAQGVETQYF.

The genes are TRBV6-1 and TRBJ1-3; D is possibly TRBD1 (5 bases). Per the germline V gene, CDR1 is MNHNS and CDR2 is SASEGT. This CDR3 is built from 16 residues. The V and J ends lost 7 bases and 1 base respectively, with 17 bases between them. The CDR3 sequence is CASTPTVSLSGNTIYF. CDR3 bases: TGTGCCAGCACCCCGACAGTTTCACTTTCTGGAAACACCATATATTTT.

The chain is built from TRBV20-1 and TRBJ2-1; 13 bases are shared with TRBD2. With V trimmed by 3 bases and J by 9 bases, 11 bases remained unmatched. CDR1 is DFQATT and CDR2 is SNEGSKA in the germline V gene (reference sequence). The CDR3 covers 16 residues. The CDR3 DNA follows: TGCAGTGCTAGGGCTATTACTAGCGGGAGGGCCGGTGAGCAGTTCTTC. It translates to CSARAITSGRAGEQFF.

This clonotype was observed a handful of times. The chain couples TRBV29-1 to TRBJ1-1; maybe TRBD1 (5 bases). CDR3 length: 14 amino acids. With 6 bases removed from V and 0 bases from J, the gap between germline ends came to 14 bases. Per germline, CDR1 SQVTM and CDR2 ANQGSEA. The CDR3 region is CSVAGGVMNTEAFF. As DNA, the CDR3 is TGCAGCGTCGCTGGGGGAGTTATGAACACTGAAGCTTTCTTT.

This clonotype has a handful of counts. One end of the junction does not line up with germline, which may come from a read error. J is TRBJ2-5 and V is TRBV2; D is possibly TRBD2 (6 bases). CDR1 is SNHLY and CDR2 is FYNNEI in the germline V gene. The CDR3 contains 10 residues. This chain's CDR3 is CASSGTSSHF. The CDR3 bases are TGTGCCAGCTCCGGAACTAGCTCGCACTTC.

In DNA form, the CDR3 reads TGTGCCAGCAGCTCACCGACGGGACAGGTGGACACTGAAGCTTTCTTT. Protein: CASSSPTGQVDTEAFF. The chain combines TRBV7-9 with TRBJ1-1; 8 bases are a match to TRBD1. This CDR3 spans 16 amino acids. The V gene end was trimmed by 4 bases and the J gene end by 3 bases; junction bases not matched to a gene: 10. The V gene's germline CDR1 is SEHNR and CDR2 FQNEAQ (reference sequence). The full variable domain, its missing parts supplied by reference TRBV7-9 and TRBJ1-1, is DTGVSQNPRHKITKRGQNVTFRCDPISEHNRLYWYRQTLGQGPEFLTYFQNEAQLEKSRLLSDRFSAERPKGSFSTLEIQRTEQGDSAMYLCASSSPTGQVDTEAFFGQGTRLTVV.